This TCR beta chain originates from a study of shared clonotypes between healthy human individuals. Regarding this clone: The antigen remains unidentified.

In germline, CDR1 is SGHRS, CDR2 YFSETQ. The length of the CDR3 is 16 residues. The junction had 2 bases not matched to a gene; V was cut back by 0 bases and J by 3 bases. Deep was the level at which the assay was run. How the authors handled the data: Junction-only immunoSEQ sequences carried no quality scores, so filtering differed. Clones were sequenced by immunoSEQ multiplex PCR, and TCRdb holds only the in-frame ones, with some missing. The DNA gave D and trimming, while V, J and clone size come from that table. The profile covers hundreds of thousands of clones, with 70% to 80% appearing a single time and roughly 13% taken by the ten largest. Broader study findings: Sharing of clonotypes among donors was expected to vary with sequencing depth.

V is TRBV5-1 and J is TRBJ1-3; 11 bases are a match to TRBD1. The source material was PBMCs. This TCR was recovered from a woman in her forties in good health. Some clones in this sample may be carry-over from other donors' samples. Here the CDR3 reads CASSLDGTGGGNTIYF. In DNA form, the CDR3 reads TGCGCCAGCAGCTTGGACGGGACAGGGGGTGGAAACACCATATATTTT.